This passage covers 23 T cell receptor beta chains from one sample sequenced in a study of T-cell memory formation after mild COVID-19. MiXCR, run by TCRdb on the 5' RACE reads, gives a single entry per CDR3 protein. The sample records nearly 110,000 distinct CDR3 sequences, over 10% being singletons. The sample taken for sequencing was PBMCs or a T cell subset sorted from them (not recorded which). These receptor sequences come from an adult woman who had mild COVID-19 (a few samples of this study predate the infection). Cell type and time point are not known.

In this sample, this clonotype turned up a few times. Written as DNA, the CDR3 is TGTGCCAGTAGCGCCGACAGTAGCTCCTACAATGAGCAGTTCTTC. Its protein is CASSADSSSYNEQFF. This rearrangement joins TRBV19 to TRBJ2-1, with D tentatively TRBD1 (5 bases). The V end lost 6 bases, the J end lost 0 bases, and 12 bases lay between the germline ends. Germline values: CDR1 LNHDA, CDR2 SQIVND (reference sequence). There are 15 residues in the CDR3. The variable domain in full, completed from reference TRBV19 and TRBJ2-1, reads DGGITQSPKYLFRKEGQNVTLSCEQNLNHDAMYWYRQDPGQGLRLIYYSQIVNDFQKGDIAEGYSVSREKKESFPLTVTSAQKNPTAFYLCASSADSSSYNEQFFGPGTRLTVL.

This rearrangement joins TRBV19 to TRBJ2-7; TRBD1 matches 9 bases. The CDR3 loop spans 15 amino acids. J lost 4 bases, V lost 3 bases, and 7 bases had no gene match. Germline V gene lookup returns CDR1 LNHDA and CDR2 SQIVND (reference sequence). CDR3 sequence: CASSMPGQGGYEQYF. DNA of the CDR3: TGTGCCAGTAGTATGCCGGGACAGGGAGGTTACGAGCAGTACTTC. Full variable domain (remainder filled in from reference TRBV19 and TRBJ2-7): DGGITQSPKYLFRKEGQNVTLSCEQNLNHDAMYWYRQDPGQGLRLIYYSQIVNDFQKGDIAEGYSVSREKKESFPLTVTSAQKNPTAFYLCASSMPGQGGYEQYFGPGTRLTVT.

Concerning this clonotype itself: At one end the junction does not follow the germline gene, possibly because of a read error. The chain combines TRBV4-2 with TRBJ2-6, with D perhaps given as TRBD1 or TRBD2 (5 bases each). The germline V gene encodes CDR1 LGHNA and CDR2 YNFKEQ. The CDR3 is made up of 17 amino acids. CDR3: CASSHEGKSSGANVMTF. CDR3 in DNA: TGTGCCAGCAGCCATGAGGGTAAAAGCTCTGGGGCCAACGTCATGACTTTC.

This clonotype was seen a few times. The rearrangement joins TRBV5-4 to TRBJ1-6; D unresolved. Germline V gene lookup returns CDR1 SGHNT and CDR2 YYREEE (reference sequence). The CDR3 has 17 residues. V shed 0 bases and J shed 2 bases, with 12 bases lying between them. This CDR3 is CASSLEHLDPYNSPLHF. The CDR3 DNA follows: TGTGCCAGCAGCTTGGAACACCTGGACCCCTATAATTCACCCCTCCACTTT.

A few counts support this clonotype. J is TRBJ2-2 and V is TRBV12-3 or TRBV12-4; TRBD1 aligns across 8 bases. V was clipped by 6 bases and J by 5 bases; unmatched bases: 14. This CDR3 has 17 amino acids. Written as DNA, the CDR3 is TGTGCCAGCAGCCGCCAGGGACAGGACTTACCGACCGGGGAGCTGTTTTTT. It is translated as CASSRQGQDLPTGELFF.

This clonotype was found a few times. The genes are TRBV7-8 and TRBJ2-7; a weak D match, TRBD2 (6 bases). CDR3 length: 15 residues. V shed 4 bases and J shed 5 bases, with 18 bases lying between them. Germline CDR1 SGHVS, CDR2 FQNEAQ. The CDR3 nucleotides are TGTGCCAGCAGCTCCCCCGGGACTCAAGGCCACGAGCAGTACTTC. Residues: CASSSPGTQGHEQYF.

The chain combines TRBV14 with TRBJ2-1, with 7 bases lining up with TRBD2. CDR1 and CDR2 (germline): SGHDN, FVKESK. The CDR3 is 18 amino acids. The V and J ends lost 0 bases and 0 bases, in that order; junction bases with no gene match: 8. The CDR3 region has the DNA TGTGCCAGCAGCCAAGATAGCCTAGCGGATTACTCCTACAATGAGCAGTTCTTC. This sequence encodes CASSQDSLADYSYNEQFF.

This chain connects TRBV7-8 to TRBJ1-2, with a weak D call TRBD1 (5 bases). Germline V gives CDR1 SGHVS, CDR2 FQNEAQ. V was clipped by 1 base and J by 4 bases, with 10 bases between them. The CDR3 has 14 residues. CDR3 loop: CASSLGDHSYGYTF. CDR3 DNA: TGTGCCAGCAGCTTAGGGGACCACAGCTATGGCTACACCTTC.

There are a few counts of this clonotype. The CDR3 region has the DNA TGTGCCAGCAGCCCGACCCCCTCGCGACTATCCTACAATGAGCAGTTCTTC. This encodes CASSPTPSRLSYNEQFF. V and J are TRBV3-1 and TRBJ2-1; tentative D call: TRBD2 (5 bases). This CDR3 has 17 residues. The ends were cut back, 4 bases at V and 1 base at J, with 17 bases in the middle. Germline loops: CDR1 LGHDT, CDR2 YNNKEL (reference sequence).

This clonotype was picked up many times. V gene TRBV5-1 combines with J gene TRBJ2-3; D gene ambiguous. This CDR3 spans 16 amino acids. CDR1 SGHRS and CDR2 YFSETQ come from the germline V gene. Trimming stripped 0 bases from V and 6 bases from J, with 17 bases between. CDR3 in DNA: TGCGCCAGCAGCTTGGGATGGGCCTCCTCCGGGGATACGCAGTATTTT. Encoded protein: CASSLGWASSGDTQYF.

This clonotype was found a few times. This CDR3 is CATSDPLTSGSYNEQFF. CDR3 DNA sequence: TGTGCCACCAGTGATCCCTTGACTAGCGGTTCTTACAATGAGCAGTTCTTC. The rearrangement links TRBV24-1 to TRBJ2-1; the match to TRBD2 covers 9 bases. This CDR3 has 17 amino acids. After removal of 3 bases from V and 4 bases from J, the junction contained 9 bases not matched to a gene. CDR1 is KGHDR and CDR2 is SFDVKD in the germline V gene.

This clonotype was found a few times. V usage is TRBV29-1 and J usage is TRBJ1-2, with D possibly matching TRBD1 (6 bases). The germline CDR1 and CDR2 sequences are SQVTM and ANQGSEA. The V and J ends lost 6 bases and 6 bases respectively, with 14 bases between them. The CDR3 length is 12 residues. CDR3 residues: CSVPSQGDGYTF. CDR3 coding DNA: TGCAGCGTGCCTTCACAGGGAGATGGCTACACCTTC. Looking up the rest from reference TRBV29-1 and TRBJ1-2 gives the full variable domain: SAVISQKPSRDICQRGTSLTIQCQVDSQVTMMFWYRQQPGQSLTLIATANQGSEATYESGFVIDKFPISRPNLTFSTLTVSNMSPEDSSIYLCSVPSQGDGYTFGSGTRLTVV.

The rearrangement uses TRBV13 and TRBJ2-1, with 12 bases fitting TRBD2. CDR1 and CDR2 from the germline V gene are PRHDT and FYEKMQ (reference sequence). The CDR3 length is 17 residues. Losses at the gene ends were 5 bases for V and 4 bases for J; bases not matched to a gene: 9. CDR3 in amino acids: CASSLQLAGGSYNEQFF. CDR3 sequence (DNA): TGTGCCAGCAGCCTCCAACTAGCGGGAGGAAGTTACAATGAGCAGTTCTTC.

This chain joins TRBV5-6 and TRBJ2-7; D may match TRBD1 or TRBD2 (5 bases each). The germline V gene encodes CDR1 SGHDT and CDR2 YYEEEE. The V end lost 4 bases, the J end lost 2 bases, and 19 bases lay between the germline ends. The CDR3 contains 16 residues. The CDR3 is CASSGTGTRETYEQYF. The CDR3 DNA reads as TGTGCCAGCAGCGGAACCGGGACGAGAGAAACCTACGAGCAGTACTTC.

The chain employs TRBV11-3 and TRBJ2-2, with TRBD1 identical over 9 bases. The CDR3 sequence is 19 residues long. Unmatched junction bases numbered 18, after V lost 6 bases and J lost 4 bases. Germline V lookup: CDR1 SGHNT, CDR2 YENEEA. The chain's CDR3 is CASSHGGIPGQGPTGELFF. CDR3 sequence (DNA): TGTGCCAGCAGTCATGGGGGGATCCCGGGACAGGGCCCCACCGGGGAGCTGTTTTTT.

The rearrangement joins TRBV4-1 to TRBJ2-3; TRBD2 aligns across 11 bases. This CDR3 comprises 15 residues. CDR1 MGHRA and CDR2 YSYEKL come from the germline V gene. With V trimmed by 2 bases and J by 6 bases, 4 bases remained unmatched. The CDR3 DNA sequence: TGCGCCAGCAGCCAATATAGCGGGGGGGCGGATACGCAGTATTTT. Protein product: CASSQYSGGADTQYF.

This rearrangement joins TRBV4-2 to TRBJ1-2, with TRBD1 identical over 7 bases. The CDR3 has 14 amino acids. The germline gives CDR1 LGHNA, CDR2 YNFKEQ. V dropped 0 bases and J dropped 6; count of bases not matched to a gene: 4. CDR3 in DNA: TGTGCCAGCAGCCAAGAGGAGACAGGGCATGGCTACACCTTC. Protein product: CASSQEETGHGYTF.

The CDR3: CASSLALGLAGSYEQYF. The DNA for the CDR3 is TGTGCCAGCAGCTTAGCCCTGGGACTAGCGGGGTCCTACGAGCAGTACTTC. The chain joins TRBV7-6 to TRBJ2-7; 13 bases fit TRBD2. The CDR3 totals 17 residues. Germline loops: CDR1 SGHVS, CDR2 FNYEAQ. V dropped 0 bases and J dropped 1; count of bases not matched to a gene: 3.

The rearrangement links TRBV20-1 to TRBJ1-5; 7 bases are shared with TRBD1. Unmatched junction bases numbered 10, after V lost 3 bases and J lost 5 bases. The CDR3 sequence is 15 residues long. Germline lookup yields CDR1 DFQATT and CDR2 SNEGSKA (reference sequence). CDR3 bases: TGCAGTGCTAGTATTTATGGACAGGCTGATCAGCCCCAGCATTTT. It encodes CSASIYGQADQPQHF.

This clonotype was seen a few times. A much larger clone lies one base from this, so it may be a read error. The rearrangement joins TRBV5-6 to TRBJ1-1; perhaps TRBD1 as D (6 bases). V was pared by 0 bases and J by 1 base, with 7 bases between. Germline lookup yields CDR1 SGHDT and CDR2 YYEEEE. The CDR3 runs 14 residues. The CDR3 reads CASSLAQGNTEAFF. In DNA form, the CDR3 reads TGTGCCAGCAGCTTGGCACAGGGGAACACTGAAGCTTTCTTT. The whole variable domain, filled in from reference TRBV5-6 and TRBJ1-1, reads DAGVTQSPTHLIKTRGQQVTLRCSPKSGHDTVSWYQQALGQGPQFIFQYYEEEERQRGNFPDRFSGHQFPNYSSELNVNALLLGDSALYLCASSLAQGNTEAFFGQGTRLTVV.

The V and J genes are TRBV12-3 or TRBV12-4 and TRBJ2-3; possibly TRBD1 for D (5 bases). The CDR3 spans 15 residues. The germline V and J ends were trimmed by 10 bases and 2 bases, with 19 bases remaining between them. For the CDR3, the DNA is TGTGCCACCACGCCAAGGACAACAGACACAGATACGCAGTATTTT. It is translated as CATTPRTTDTDTQYF.

This clonotype appeared many times. The chain is built from TRBV3-1 and TRBJ2-3; D uncertain. The CDR3 has 16 amino acids. Between the trimmed V and J ends, which lost 4 bases and 2 bases, there was a span of 16 bases. Germline values: CDR1 LGHDT, CDR2 YNNKEL (reference sequence). The CDR3 region is CASSPRWTEFTDTQYF. The CDR3 DNA sequence: TGTGCCAGCAGCCCCCGATGGACCGAGTTCACAGATACGCAGTATTTT.

The rearrangement joins TRBV14 to TRBJ1-1, with D perhaps matching TRBD1 (5 bases). Germline loops: CDR1 SGHDN, CDR2 FVKESK. The V and J ends lost 0 bases and 0 bases respectively, with 11 bases between them. This CDR3 is built from 16 residues. The CDR3: CASSQDPGPLNTEAFF. The CDR3 DNA sequence: TGTGCCAGCAGCCAAGACCCGGGACCCTTGAACACTGAAGCTTTCTTT.